The 2 T cell receptor beta chains in this list originate from one sample, sequenced in a study of T cells in Graves' hyperthyroidism and ophthalmopathy. TCR beta CDR3 sequences were amplified from RNA transcripts. The HTBI primer set drove a first-round RT-PCR of the TCR CDR3. TCRdb re-analysed the multiplex PCR reads in MiXCR, keeping a single row per CDR3 protein. Seen here are around 290,000 distinct CDR3 sequences, approximately 15% observed once, and the top ten hold 55% to 60%. Sequencing was done on a sample of blood. The source is an older woman with Graves' ophthalmopathy.

In this sample, this clonotype turned up a few times. J is TRBJ2-1 and V is TRBV20-1, with TRBD2 matching over 14 bases. Germline trimming cut 0 bases from V and 7 bases from J; bases unmatched to any gene: 5. The CDR3 sequence is 16 residues long. The germline V gene has CDR1 DFQATT and CDR2 SNEGSKA (reference sequence). CDR3 in amino acids: CSARDRTSGRWNEQFF. The CDR3 bases are TGCAGTGCTAGAGATCGGACTAGCGGGAGGTGGAATGAGCAGTTCTTC.

The V call is TRBV20-1, the J call TRBJ1-1; maybe TRBD1 (5 bases). V shed 3 bases and J shed 0 bases, with 11 bases lying between them. The CDR3 extends over 14 amino acids. CDR1 and CDR2 from the germline V gene are DFQATT and SNEGSKA (reference sequence). CDR3 nucleotides: TGCAGTGCTAGGTGGCAGGGCGTGAACACTGAAGCTTTCTTT. The encoded protein is CSARWQGVNTEAFF.